Listed here are 18 T cell receptor beta chains from one sample, sequenced in a study of stem cell transplantation in POMP-related autoinflammatory disease. Some clones are missing from TCRdb's copy, which holds only in-frame ones; the method was immunoSEQ multiplex PCR. The profile covers more than 25,000 clones, with around 88% appearing a single time and around 0.72% taken by the ten largest. Sequenced material: CD4+ T cells from PBMCs, taken before stem cell transplantation. The source of these receptors is a human donor with POMP-related autoinflammation and immune dysregulation (PRAID).

The gene calls are TRBV29-1 and TRBJ1-1; 12 nucleotides line up with TRBD1. J lost 11 bases, V lost 7 bases, and 11 bases had no gene match. The germline gives CDR1 SQVTM, CDR2 ANQGSEA. The CDR3 is 13 residues long. CDR3 DNA: TGCAGCGCAACCGGGACAGGGGGCCAAATCGCTTTCTTT. Protein sequence: CSATGTGGQIAFF.

The chain is built from TRBV6-1 and TRBJ1-2; 7 bases map to TRBD1. The V gene end was trimmed by 0 bases and the J gene end by 4 bases; junction bases not matched to a gene: 2. The CDR3 runs to 14 residues. Germline CDR1 and CDR2: MNHNS and SASEGT. The CDR3 DNA follows: TGTGCCAGCAGTGAAGCCGGGACAGTCTATGGCTACACCTTC. This encodes CASSEAGTVYGYTF.

The J gene is TRBJ1-1, the V gene TRBV7-9, with a tentative D call TRBD1 (5 bases). V was shortened by 4 bases and J by 4 bases, with 10 bases between the two germline ends. The CDR3 is 13 residues long. From germline, CDR1 is SEHNR and CDR2 FQNEAQ (reference sequence). DNA of the CDR3: TGTGCCAGCAGCTGGGGACTGACCACTGAAGCTTTCTTT. Translated: CASSWGLTTEAFF.

V gene TRBV28 combines with J gene TRBJ2-7; TRBD1 or TRBD2 may be the D gene (5 bases each). CDR3 length: 12 residues. V dropped 1 base and J dropped 6 bases, with 7 bases sitting between them. Germline V gene data show CDR1 as MDHEN and CDR2 as SYDVKM. The CDR3 nucleotides are TGTGCCAGCAGTTTATCCGGGGCCGAGCAGTACTTC. It yields the protein CASSLSGAEQYF.

V and J are TRBV6-6 and TRBJ1-2; D is undetermined. V was shortened by 2 bases and J by 6 bases, with 19 bases between the two germline ends. The germline V gene has CDR1 MNHNY and CDR2 SVGAGI (reference sequence). CDR3 length: 16 amino acids. This chain's CDR3 is CASSYTSDLARNGYTF. CDR3 in DNA: TGTGCCAGCAGTTACACCTCGGACCTAGCACGCAATGGCTACACCTTC.

This clone was detected only once. The chain recombines TRBV28 with TRBJ1-5, with no clear D. Germline assignment: CDR1 MDHEN and CDR2 SYDVKM. V lost 5 bases to trimming and J lost 7 bases, with 15 bases between them. CDR3 length: 14 amino acids. Written as DNA, the CDR3 is TGTGCCAGCAGTCGGACGTCGGCGGGGCAGCCCCAGCATTTT. Translating gives CASSRTSAGQPQHF.

The gene calls are TRBV27 and TRBJ2-3; 12 bases are a match to TRBD2. V shed 3 bases, J shed 4 bases, and the junction held 5 bases outside the gene matches. CDR3 length equals 16 residues. The V gene's germline CDR1 is MNHEY and CDR2 SMNVEV (reference sequence). The CDR3 nucleotides are TGTGCCAGCAGTTTGCGACTAGCGGGAGTGTCAGATACGCAGTATTTT. The encoded protein is CASSLRLAGVSDTQYF.

The chain has TRBV6-5 and TRBJ2-7; 11 bases are a match to TRBD2. V lost 1 base to trimming and J lost 2 bases; unmatched junction nucleotides: 4. Looked up from germline, CDR1 is MNHEY and CDR2 is SVGAGI. The CDR3 length is 16 residues. The CDR3 loop reads CASSYWGTSGPYEQYF. CDR3 DNA sequence: TGTGCCAGCAGTTACTGGGGGACTAGCGGTCCCTACGAGCAGTACTTC.

The chain has TRBV5-6 and TRBJ1-5, with unresolved D. The V and J ends lost 0 bases and 6 bases respectively, with 7 bases between them. Germline V CDR1 and CDR2: SGHDT, YYEEEE. This CDR3 is built from 13 residues. CDR3 loop: CASSLELSQPQHF. DNA for the CDR3: TGTGCCAGCAGCTTGGAGTTAAGTCAGCCCCAGCATTTT.

This clone appeared a single time. CDR3 sequence reads: CASTSGQGASGNTIYF. The CDR3 DNA reads TGTGCCAGCACCTCCGGCCAGGGCGCCTCTGGAAACACCATATATTTT. V and J are TRBV7-9 and TRBJ1-3; tentative D call: TRBD1 (5 bases). The CDR3 is made up of 16 amino acids. Per the germline V gene, CDR1 is SEHNR and CDR2 is FQNEAQ (reference sequence). The V end was cut by 7 bases, the J end by 0 bases, with 16 bases between.

In this sample, this clone turned up once. The chain employs TRBV19 and TRBJ1-5; perhaps TRBD1 as D (6 bases). Germline V CDR1 and CDR2: LNHDA, SQIVND (reference sequence). V dropped 8 bases and J dropped 4 bases, with 18 bases sitting between them. The CDR3 sequence is 15 residues long. The CDR3 bases are TGTGCCAGTCGTCGGCTGGGGGCAAGGAATCAGCCCCAGCATTTT. It codes for CASRRLGARNQPQHF.

The count of this clone is one. This chain connects TRBV28 to TRBJ2-1; 12 bases match TRBD1. CDR1 is MDHEN and CDR2 is SYDVKM in the germline V gene. The CDR3 is 16 amino acids. J gave up 8 bases and V 7 bases, and 12 bases lay outside the gene matches. CDR3 in DNA: TGTGCCAGCATCAATACCTTGGGACAGGGGGCCTATGAGCAGTTCTTC. Its translation is CASINTLGQGAYEQFF.

This sequence joins TRBV2 and TRBJ2-3, with TRBD1 matching over 8 bases. V dropped 5 bases and J dropped 1; count of bases not matched to a gene: 5. Germline V gives CDR1 SNHLY, CDR2 FYNNEI. The CDR3 covers 15 residues. The CDR3 DNA reads as TGTGCCAGCAGTAAGACAGGGGCGGGCACAGATACGCAGTATTTT. This gives the protein CASSKTGAGTDTQYF.

This sequence joins TRBV18 and TRBJ2-1; D gene unclear. CDR1 is KGHSH and CDR2 is LQKENI in the germline V gene. This CDR3 comprises 14 residues. Trimming took off 1 base at V and 8 bases at J, with 12 bases between the two ends. As DNA, the CDR3 is TGTGCCAGCTCACCACAGGGTAACAATCATGAGCAGTTCTTC. It translates to CASSPQGNNHEQFF.

The V gene is TRBV28, the J gene TRBJ2-7; a weak D match, TRBD2 (5 bases). In germline, CDR1 is MDHEN, CDR2 SYDVKM. The CDR3 spans 15 residues. The V and J ends lost 3 bases and 5 bases respectively, with 17 bases between them. The CDR3 loop is CASSFLLSFGDEQYF. CDR3 nucleotides: TGTGCCAGCAGTTTCCTCCTTTCTTTCGGGGACGAGCAGTACTTC.

This sequence joins TRBV15 and TRBJ2-1, with a possible D match to TRBD1 (5 bases). V was clipped by 0 bases and J by 4 bases, with 13 bases between them. Germline lookup yields CDR1 LNHNV and CDR2 YYDKDF (reference sequence). This CDR3 has 16 amino acids. CDR3 nucleotide sequence: TGTGCCACCAGCAGAGATCAACAGGCGGTTTACAATGAGCAGTTCTTC. Its translation: CATSRDQQAVYNEQFF.

Note on this clone: In the same sample, other DNA sequences code for this CDR3. The chain employs TRBV18 and TRBJ1-1; the D gene is possibly TRBD1 (5 bases). The CDR3 runs to 13 residues. Germline V gene data show CDR1 as KGHSH and CDR2 as LQKENI. Trimming took off 8 bases at V and 3 bases at J, with 13 bases between the two ends. For the CDR3, the DNA is TGTGCCAGCGCAGACAGAGGAGACACTGAAGCTTTCTTT. Its translation is CASADRGDTEAFF. Combining the CDR3 with reference TRBV18 and TRBJ1-1 gives the whole variable domain NAGVMQNPRHLVRRRGQEARLRCSPMKGHSHVYWYRQLPEEGLKFMVYLQKENIIDESGMPKERFSAEFPKEGPSILRIQQVVRGDSAAYFCASADRGDTEAFFGQGTRLTVV.

The gene calls are TRBV5-6 and TRBJ1-1; D is uncertain. The CDR3 is 13 residues long. V lost 2 bases, J lost 10 bases, and 15 bases lay in between. From germline, CDR1 is SGHDT and CDR2 YYEEEE. In DNA, the CDR3 is TGTGCCAGCAGCTTAGGCGCGGAGGAGGGAGCTTTCTTT. Translation gives CASSLGAEEGAFF.